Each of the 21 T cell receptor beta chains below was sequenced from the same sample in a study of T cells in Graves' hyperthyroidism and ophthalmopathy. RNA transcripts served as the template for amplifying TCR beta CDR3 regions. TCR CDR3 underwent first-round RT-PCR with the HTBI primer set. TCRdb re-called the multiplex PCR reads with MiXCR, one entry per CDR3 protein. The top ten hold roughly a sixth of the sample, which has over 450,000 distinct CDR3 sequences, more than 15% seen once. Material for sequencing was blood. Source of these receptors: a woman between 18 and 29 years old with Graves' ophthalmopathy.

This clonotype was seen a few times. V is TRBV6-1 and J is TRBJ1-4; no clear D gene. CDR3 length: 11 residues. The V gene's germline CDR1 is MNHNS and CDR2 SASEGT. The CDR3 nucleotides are TGTGTGACGACAACTAATGAAAAACTGTTTTTT. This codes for CVTTTNEKLFF.

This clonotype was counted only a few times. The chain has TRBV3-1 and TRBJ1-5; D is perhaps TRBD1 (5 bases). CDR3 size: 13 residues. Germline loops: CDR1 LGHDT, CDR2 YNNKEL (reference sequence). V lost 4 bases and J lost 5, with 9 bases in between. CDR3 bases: TGTGCCAGCAGCCCGGGACCCTATCAGCCCCAGCATTTT. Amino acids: CASSPGPYQPQHF. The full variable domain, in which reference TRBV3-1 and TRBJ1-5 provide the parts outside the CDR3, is DTAVSQTPKYLVTQMGNDKSIKCEQNLGHDTMYWYKQDSKKFLKIMFSYNNKELIINETVPNRFSPKSPDKAHLNLHINSLELGDSAVYFCASSPGPYQPQHFGDGTRLSIL.

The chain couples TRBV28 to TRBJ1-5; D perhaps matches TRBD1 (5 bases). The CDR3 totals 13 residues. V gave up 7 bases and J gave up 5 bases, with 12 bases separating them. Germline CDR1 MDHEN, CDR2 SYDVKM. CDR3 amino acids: CASNGDFDQPQHF. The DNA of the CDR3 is TGTGCCAGCAATGGGGACTTCGATCAGCCCCAGCATTTT.

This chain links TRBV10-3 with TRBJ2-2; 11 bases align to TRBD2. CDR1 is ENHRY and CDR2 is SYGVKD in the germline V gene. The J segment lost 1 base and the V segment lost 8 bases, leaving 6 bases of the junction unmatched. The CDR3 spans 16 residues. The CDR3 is CAILASGRLNTGELFF. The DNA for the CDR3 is TGTGCCATCCTCGCTAGCGGGAGGTTGAACACCGGGGAGCTGTTTTTT.

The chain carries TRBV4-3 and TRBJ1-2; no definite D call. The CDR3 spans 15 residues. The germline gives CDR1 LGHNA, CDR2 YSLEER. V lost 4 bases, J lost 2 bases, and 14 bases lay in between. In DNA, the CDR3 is TGCGCCAGCAGCCCCGCGACGGATTGGAACTATGGCTACACCTTC. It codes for CASSPATDWNYGYTF.

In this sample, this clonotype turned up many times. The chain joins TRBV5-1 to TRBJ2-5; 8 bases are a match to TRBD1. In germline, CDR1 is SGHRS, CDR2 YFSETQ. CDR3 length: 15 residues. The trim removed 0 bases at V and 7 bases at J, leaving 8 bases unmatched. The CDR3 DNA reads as TGCGCCAGCAGCTTGGAAGCAGGGGGCTTTTGGACCCAGTACTTC. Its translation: CASSLEAGGFWTQYF.

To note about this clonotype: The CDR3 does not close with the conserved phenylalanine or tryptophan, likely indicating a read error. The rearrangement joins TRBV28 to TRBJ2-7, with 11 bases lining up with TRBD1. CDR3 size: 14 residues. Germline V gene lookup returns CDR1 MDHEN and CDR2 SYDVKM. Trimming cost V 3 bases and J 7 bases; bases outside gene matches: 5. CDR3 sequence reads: CASSFGTGGYEQYL. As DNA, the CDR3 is TGTGCCAGCAGTTTTGGGACAGGGGGATATGAGCAGTACCTC.

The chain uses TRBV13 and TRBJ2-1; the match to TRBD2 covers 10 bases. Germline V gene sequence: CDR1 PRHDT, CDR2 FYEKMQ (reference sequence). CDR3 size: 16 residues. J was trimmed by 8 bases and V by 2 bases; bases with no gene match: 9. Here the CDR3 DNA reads TGTGCCAGCAGCTTATTAGCCAGCGGGAGGGCCGATGAGCAGTTCTTC. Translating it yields CASSLLASGRADEQFF.

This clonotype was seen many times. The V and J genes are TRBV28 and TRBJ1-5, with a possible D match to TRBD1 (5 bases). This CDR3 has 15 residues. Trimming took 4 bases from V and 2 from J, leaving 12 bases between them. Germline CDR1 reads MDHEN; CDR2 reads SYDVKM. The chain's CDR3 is CASSSQGAGNQPQHF. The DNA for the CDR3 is TGTGCCAGCAGTTCTCAGGGTGCCGGCAATCAGCCCCAGCATTTT.

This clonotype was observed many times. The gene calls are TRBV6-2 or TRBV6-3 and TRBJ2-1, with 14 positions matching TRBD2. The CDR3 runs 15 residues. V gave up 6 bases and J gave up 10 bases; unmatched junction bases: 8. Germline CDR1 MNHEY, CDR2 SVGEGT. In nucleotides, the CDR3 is TGTGCCAGCAGCCCGGGACTAGCGGGAGAAAAGGAGCAGTTCTTC. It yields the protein CASSPGLAGEKEQFF.

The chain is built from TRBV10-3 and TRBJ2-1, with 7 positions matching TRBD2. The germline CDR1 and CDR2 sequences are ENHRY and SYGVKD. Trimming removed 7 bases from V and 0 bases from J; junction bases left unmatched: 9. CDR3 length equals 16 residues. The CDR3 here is CAITMGLTSSYNEQFF. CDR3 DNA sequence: TGTGCCATCACTATGGGACTAACTAGCTCCTACAATGAGCAGTTCTTC.

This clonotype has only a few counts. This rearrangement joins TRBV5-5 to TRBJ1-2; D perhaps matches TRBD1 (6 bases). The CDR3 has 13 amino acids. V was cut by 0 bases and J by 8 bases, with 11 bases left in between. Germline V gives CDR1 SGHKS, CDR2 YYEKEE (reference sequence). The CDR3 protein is CASSLGQGLGYTF. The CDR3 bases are TGTGCCAGCAGCTTGGGGCAGGGGCTAGGCTACACCTTC.

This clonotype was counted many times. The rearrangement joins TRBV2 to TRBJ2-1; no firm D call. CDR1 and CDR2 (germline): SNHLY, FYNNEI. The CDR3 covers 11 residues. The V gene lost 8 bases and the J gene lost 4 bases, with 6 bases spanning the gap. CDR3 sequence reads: CASDKYNEQFF. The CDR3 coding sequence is TGTGCCAGCGATAAGTACAATGAGCAGTTCTTC.

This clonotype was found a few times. The CDR3 region is CASSLGDYNTGELFF. The CDR3 DNA follows: TGTGCCAGCAGCTTAGGGGACTATAACACCGGGGAGCTGTTTTTT. The rearrangement uses TRBV7-6 and TRBJ2-2, with TRBD2 identical over 7 bases. The CDR3 runs 15 residues. J was trimmed by 2 bases and V by 1 base; bases with no gene match: 1. Germline CDR1 reads SGHVS; CDR2 reads FNYEAQ.

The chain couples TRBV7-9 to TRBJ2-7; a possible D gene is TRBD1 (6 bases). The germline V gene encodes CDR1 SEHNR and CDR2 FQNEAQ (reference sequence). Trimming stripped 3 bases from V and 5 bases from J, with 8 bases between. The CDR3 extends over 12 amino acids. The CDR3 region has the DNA TGTGCCAGCAGCTTCCACAGGGACGAGCAGTACTTC. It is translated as CASSFHRDEQYF.

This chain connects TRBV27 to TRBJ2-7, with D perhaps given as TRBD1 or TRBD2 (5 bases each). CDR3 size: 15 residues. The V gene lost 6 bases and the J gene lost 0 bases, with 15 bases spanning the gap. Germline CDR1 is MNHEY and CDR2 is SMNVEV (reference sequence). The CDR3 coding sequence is TGTGCCAGCAGATATGGTTCAGGGAGCTCCTACGAGCAGTACTTC. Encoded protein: CASRYGSGSSYEQYF.

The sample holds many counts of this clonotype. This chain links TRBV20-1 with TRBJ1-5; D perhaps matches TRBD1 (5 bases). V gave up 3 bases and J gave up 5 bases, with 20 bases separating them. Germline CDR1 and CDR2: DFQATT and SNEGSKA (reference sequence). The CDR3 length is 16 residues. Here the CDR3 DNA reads TGCAGTGCTAGGGGACCCGGGACGGTACTTTATCAGCCCCAGCATTTT. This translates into CSARGPGTVLYQPQHF.

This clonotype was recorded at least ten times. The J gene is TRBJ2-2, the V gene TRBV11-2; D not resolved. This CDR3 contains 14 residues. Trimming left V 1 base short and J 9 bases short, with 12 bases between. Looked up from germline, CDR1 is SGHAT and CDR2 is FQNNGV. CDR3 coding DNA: TGTGCCAGCAGCTTAGTCTCATCCCCCCGGGAGCTGTTTTTT. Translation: CASSLVSSPRELFF.

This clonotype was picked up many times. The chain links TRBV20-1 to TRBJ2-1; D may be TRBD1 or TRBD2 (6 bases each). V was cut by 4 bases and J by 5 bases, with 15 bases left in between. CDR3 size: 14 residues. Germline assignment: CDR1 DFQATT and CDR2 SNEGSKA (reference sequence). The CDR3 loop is CSAIQGTLNNEQFF. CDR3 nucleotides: TGCAGTGCTATTCAGGGGACTCTTAACAATGAGCAGTTCTTC.

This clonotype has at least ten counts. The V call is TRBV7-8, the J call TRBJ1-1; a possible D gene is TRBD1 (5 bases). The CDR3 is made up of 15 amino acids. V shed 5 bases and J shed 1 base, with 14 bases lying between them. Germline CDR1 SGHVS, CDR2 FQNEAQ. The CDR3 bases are TGTGCCAGCAGCCCATGGGAGGGACCGAACACTGAAGCTTTCTTT. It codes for CASSPWEGPNTEAFF. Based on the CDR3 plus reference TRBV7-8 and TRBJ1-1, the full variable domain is GAGVSQSPRYKVAKRGQDVALRCDPISGHVSLFWYQQALGQGPEFLTYFQNEAQLDKSGLPSDRFFAERPEGSVSTLKIQRTQQEDSAVYLCASSPWEGPNTEAFFGQGTRLTVV.

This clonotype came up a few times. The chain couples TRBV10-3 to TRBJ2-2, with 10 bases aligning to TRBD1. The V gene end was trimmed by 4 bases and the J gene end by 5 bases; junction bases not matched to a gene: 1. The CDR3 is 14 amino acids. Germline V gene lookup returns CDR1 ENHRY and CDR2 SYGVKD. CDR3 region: CAISVGQGTGELFF. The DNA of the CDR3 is TGTGCCATCAGTGTGGGACAGGGGACCGGGGAGCTGTTTTTT.